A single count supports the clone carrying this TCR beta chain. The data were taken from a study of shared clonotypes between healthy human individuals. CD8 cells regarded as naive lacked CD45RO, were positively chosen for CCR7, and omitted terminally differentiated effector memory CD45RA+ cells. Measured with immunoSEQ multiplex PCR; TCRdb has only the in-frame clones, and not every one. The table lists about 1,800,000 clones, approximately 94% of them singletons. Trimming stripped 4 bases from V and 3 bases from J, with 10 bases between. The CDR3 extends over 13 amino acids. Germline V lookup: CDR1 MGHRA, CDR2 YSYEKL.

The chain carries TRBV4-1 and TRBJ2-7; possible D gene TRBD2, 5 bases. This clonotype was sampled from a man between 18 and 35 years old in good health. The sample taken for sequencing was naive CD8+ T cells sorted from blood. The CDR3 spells CASSPGGFYEQYF. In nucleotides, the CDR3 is TGCGCCAGCAGCCCCGGAGGTTTCTACGAGCAGTACTTC.